This T cell receptor (beta chain) derives from a study of cytomegalovirus exposure and HLA in healthy donors. On the study more broadly: Earlier results showed 90 million to 120 million unique TCR beta sequences derived from approximately 170 million T cells.

This CDR3 region has 15 residues. Germline CDR1 is SGHAT and CDR2 is FQNNGV. V was pared by 6 bases and J by 0 bases, with 14 bases between. PCR primers comprised 60 Vbeta and 13 Jbeta primers. Data came from immunoSEQ multiplex PCR; TCRdb stores just in-frame clones and leaves some out. This sample yields 150,000 to 200,000 clones, of which around 80% are seen a single time; over 10% belongs to the top ten. The specimen sequenced was PBMCs. This TCR derives from a woman in her 50s in good health and CMV-seropositive. The rearrangement uses TRBV11-2 and TRBJ1-1; D is ambiguous. In nucleotides, the CDR3 is TGTGCCAGCAGTTTCCGCCCTATTATGAACACTGAAGCTTTCTTT. Its protein product is CASSFRPIMNTEAFF.